This T cell receptor beta chain is from a study of blood T cell dynamics during melanoma immunotherapy. As to time point: pre-treatment baseline. At 12 weeks after first infusion, RECIST 1.1 defined response for most patients. The method was immunoSEQ multiplex PCR; TCRdb's version includes in-frame clones alone and lacks a portion of them. The sample consists of some 15,000 clones, approximately 84% of them appearing once. V was cut by 0 bases and J by 9 bases, with 9 bases left in between. CDR1 and CDR2 from the germline V gene are LGHNA and YNFKEQ. This CDR3 spans 13 amino acids. This chain joins TRBV4-2 and TRBJ2-1; D is ambiguous. The sequence derives from a human donor with melanoma. The sample in question was blood, obtained from a patient treated with checkpoint blockade. The CDR3 nucleotides are TGTGCCAGCAGCCAAGAAGGCCCGCGTGAGCAGTTCTTC. Amino acid sequence: CASSQEGPREQFF.